This T cell receptor beta chain appears in the sequencing data of a study of early T cells in non-severe SARS-CoV-2 infection. Study summary: From unsorted whole blood, bulk RNA was sequenced, and the chains remained unpaired.

The V gene's germline CDR1 is MGHRA and CDR2 YSYEKL. The CDR3 contains 14 residues. V was pared by 2 bases and J by 10 bases, with 15 bases between. Whole-study findings and limits: Private and CD4 specificities were missed by VDJdb matching, skewed to anti-spike CD8.

Via MiXCR, TCRdb re-called the 5' RACE reads, giving one row per CDR3 protein. In the table there are tens of thousands of distinct CDR3 sequences, around 5.7% of which are singletons. This clonotype was observed at least ten times. Its antigen is still unknown. This receptor was obtained from an adult who was a healthcare worker with PCR-confirmed SARS-CoV-2 infection or an uninfected control (not recorded which). This chain uses TRBV4-1 with TRBJ2-1; a weak D match, TRBD1 (6 bases). The sequenced sample consisted of whole blood. CDR3: CASSQPYGTSEQFF. CDR3 nucleotides: TGCGCCAGCAGCCAACCCTATGGGACATCCGAGCAGTTCTTC.